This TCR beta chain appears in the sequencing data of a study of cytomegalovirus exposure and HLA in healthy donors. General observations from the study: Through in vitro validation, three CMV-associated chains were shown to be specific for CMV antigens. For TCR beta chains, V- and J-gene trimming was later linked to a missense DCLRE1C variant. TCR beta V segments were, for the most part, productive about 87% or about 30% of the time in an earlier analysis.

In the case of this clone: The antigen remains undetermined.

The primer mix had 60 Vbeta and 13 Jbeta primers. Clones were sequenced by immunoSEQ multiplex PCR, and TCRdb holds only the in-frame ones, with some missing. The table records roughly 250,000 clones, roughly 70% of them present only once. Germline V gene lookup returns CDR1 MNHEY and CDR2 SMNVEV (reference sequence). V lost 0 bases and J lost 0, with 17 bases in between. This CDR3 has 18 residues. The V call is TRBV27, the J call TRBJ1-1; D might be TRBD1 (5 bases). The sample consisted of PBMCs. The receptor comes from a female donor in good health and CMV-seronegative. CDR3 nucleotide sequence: TGTGCCAGCAGTTTATCGCCTGTGGCTCAGGGAATGAACACTGAAGCTTTCTTT. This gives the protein CASSLSPVAQGMNTEAFF.